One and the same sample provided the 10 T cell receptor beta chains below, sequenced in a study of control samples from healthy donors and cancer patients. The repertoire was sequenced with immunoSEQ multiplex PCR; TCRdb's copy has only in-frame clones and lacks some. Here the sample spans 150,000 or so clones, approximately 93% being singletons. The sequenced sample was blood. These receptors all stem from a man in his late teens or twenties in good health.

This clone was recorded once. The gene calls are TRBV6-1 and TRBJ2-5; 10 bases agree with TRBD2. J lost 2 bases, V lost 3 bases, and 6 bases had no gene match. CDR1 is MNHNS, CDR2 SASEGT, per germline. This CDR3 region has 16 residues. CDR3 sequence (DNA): TGTGCCAGCAGTGAGGTGTCTAGCGGGGGACAAGAGACCCAGTACTTC. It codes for CASSEVSSGGQETQYF.

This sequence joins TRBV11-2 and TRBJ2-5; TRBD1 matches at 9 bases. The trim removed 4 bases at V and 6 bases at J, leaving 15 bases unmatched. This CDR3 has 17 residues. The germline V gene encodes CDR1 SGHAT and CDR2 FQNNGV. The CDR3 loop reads CASSYNRGQGAGKTQYF. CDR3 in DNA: TGTGCCAGCAGCTACAACCGGGGACAGGGAGCGGGAAAGACCCAGTACTTC.

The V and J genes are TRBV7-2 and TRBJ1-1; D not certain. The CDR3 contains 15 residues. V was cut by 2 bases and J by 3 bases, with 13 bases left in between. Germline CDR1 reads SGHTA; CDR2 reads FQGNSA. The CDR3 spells CASSLSGQVHTEAFF. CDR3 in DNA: TGTGCCAGCAGCTTATCTGGTCAGGTCCACACTGAAGCTTTCTTT.

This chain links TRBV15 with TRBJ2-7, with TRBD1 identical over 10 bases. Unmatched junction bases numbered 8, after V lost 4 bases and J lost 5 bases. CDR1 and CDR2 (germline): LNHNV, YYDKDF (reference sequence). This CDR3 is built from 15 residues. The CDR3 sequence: CATSKFGTGENEQYF. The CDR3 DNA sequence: TGTGCCACCAGCAAATTCGGGACAGGGGAGAACGAGCAGTACTTC. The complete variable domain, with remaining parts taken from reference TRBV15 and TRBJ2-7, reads DAMVIQNPRYQVTQFGKPVTLSCSQTLNHNVMYWYQQKSSQAPKLLFHYYDKDFNNEADTPDNFQSRRPNTSFCFLDIRSPGLGDTAMYLCATSKFGTGENEQYFGPGTRLTVT.

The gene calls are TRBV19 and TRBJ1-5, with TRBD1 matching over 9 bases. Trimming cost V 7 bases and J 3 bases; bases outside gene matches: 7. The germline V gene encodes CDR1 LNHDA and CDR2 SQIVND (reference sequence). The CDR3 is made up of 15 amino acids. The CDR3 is CASIDRGGYNQPQHF. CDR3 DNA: TGTGCCAGTATCGACAGGGGGGGTTACAATCAGCCCCAGCATTTT.

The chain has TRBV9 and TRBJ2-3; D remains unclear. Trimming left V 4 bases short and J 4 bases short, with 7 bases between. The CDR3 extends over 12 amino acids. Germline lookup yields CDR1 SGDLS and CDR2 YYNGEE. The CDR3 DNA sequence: TGTGCCAGCAGCCAGGTGGCAGATACGCAGTATTTT. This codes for CASSQVADTQYF.

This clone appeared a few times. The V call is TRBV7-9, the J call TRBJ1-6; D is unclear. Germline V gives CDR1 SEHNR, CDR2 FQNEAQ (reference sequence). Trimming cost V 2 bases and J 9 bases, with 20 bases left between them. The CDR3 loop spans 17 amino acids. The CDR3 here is CASSLWLGSPGSSPLHF. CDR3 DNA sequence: TGTGCCAGCAGCTTATGGTTAGGGAGCCCCGGGTCTTCACCCCTCCACTTT.

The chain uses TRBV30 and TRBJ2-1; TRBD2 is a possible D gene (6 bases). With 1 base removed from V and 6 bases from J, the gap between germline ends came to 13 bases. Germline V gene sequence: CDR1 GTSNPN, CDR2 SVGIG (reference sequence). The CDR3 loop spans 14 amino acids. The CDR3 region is CAWSGRRGSNEQFF. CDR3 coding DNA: TGTGCCTGGAGTGGGCGCCGGGGGTCCAATGAGCAGTTCTTC. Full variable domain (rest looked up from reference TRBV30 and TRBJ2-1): SQTIHQWPATLVQPVGSPLSLECTVEGTSNPNLYWYRQAAGRGLQLLFYSVGIGQISSEVPQNLSASRPQDRQFILSSKKLLLSDSGFYLCAWSGRRGSNEQFFGPGTRLTVL.

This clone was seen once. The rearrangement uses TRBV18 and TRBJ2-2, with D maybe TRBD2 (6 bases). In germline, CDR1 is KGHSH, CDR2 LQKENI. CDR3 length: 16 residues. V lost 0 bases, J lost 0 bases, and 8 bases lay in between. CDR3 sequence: CASSPPSGANTGELFF. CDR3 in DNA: TGTGCCAGCTCACCACCGTCGGGAGCGAACACCGGGGAGCTGTTTTTT. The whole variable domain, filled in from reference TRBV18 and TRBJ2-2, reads NAGVMQNPRHLVRRRGQEARLRCSPMKGHSHVYWYRQLPEEGLKFMVYLQKENIIDESGMPKERFSAEFPKEGPSILRIQQVVRGDSAAYFCASSPPSGANTGELFFGEGSRLTVL.

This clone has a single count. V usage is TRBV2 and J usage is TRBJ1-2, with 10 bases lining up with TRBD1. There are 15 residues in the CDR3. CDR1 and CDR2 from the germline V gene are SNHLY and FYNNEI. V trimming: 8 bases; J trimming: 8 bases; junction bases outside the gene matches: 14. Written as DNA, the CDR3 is TGTGCCAGCCTTAACCGGGACAGGGGATTTGAAGGCTACACCTTC. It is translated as CASLNRDRGFEGYTF.